This TCR beta chain comes out of a study of cytomegalovirus exposure and HLA in healthy donors (dated by TCRdb to 2015 to 2018). Background for the entire study: In an earlier analysis of under 750 of the donors, 250 to 350 Gb of sequence data and 90 million to 130 million unique TCR beta sequences from about 190 million T cells were reported. An earlier analysis of some 600 of the donors applied high-throughput TCR beta sequencing to assess whether each TCR beta V gene segment acted as functional or pseudogenic. A later genetic analysis took genome-wide SNP genotypes for about three fifths of the roughly 670 donors and used that subset as a discovery cohort. Typing coverage varied by locus: about 629-640 donors for A, B, C, DRB1 and DQB1; roughly 510 for DQA1; nearly 610 for DPA1; about 450 for DPB1. A separate validation cohort of 90 to 150 different subjects was used in addition to the approximately 670-subject first cohort. To predict cytomegalovirus infection status, the study combined high-throughput TCR immunosequencing, statistical association of individual TCRs with disease status, and machine learning. Donor age, sex, ethnicity and CMV serostatus were collected together with the repertoire data. In a later analysis, previously published TCR beta repertoires from about 670 donors were re-analyzed and high-resolution HLA genotyping was added so that TCR occurrence patterns could be studied. The study aimed to test whether cataloging public T cell receptors could reveal signatures of past pathogen exposure. All discovery cohort repertoires had been generated using a single sequencing platform. The T cell repertoires of around 670 subjects were profiled by immunosequencing and related to cytomegalovirus serostatus. In the later analysis, no new phenotypic data were used to find candidate immune exposures; instead, reliance was placed on TCR beta sequences and their occurrence across donors. HLA typing covered class I and class II loci at four-digit resolution. An early release that covered several hundred HLA-typed donors contained around 300 gigabases of sequencing data and tens of millions of unique TCR sequences. Four or five DR-DQ haplotypes were handled as single units for association and clustering because linkage in the cohort was strong. Among about 370 genotyped donors of the cohort, an average of around 250,000 unique TCR beta nucleotide sequences was sequenced per donor, of which about 19% were non-productive. Among the roughly 400 genotyped donors, around 81% belonged to the genetic ancestry cluster associated with self-reported Caucasian donors.

The cohort was made up of about 670 healthy bone marrow donors. Cohort members were all nominally healthy when sampled, although unrecorded immune exposures were likely present. The donor tested CMV seronegative, placing the donor among the approximately 360 seronegative members of the cohort. Each donor provided a peripheral blood sample, and peripheral blood mononuclear cells were used for TCR beta sequencing. The Qiagen DNeasy Blood Extraction Kit was used to extract genomic DNA from the blood cell samples. Findings and caveats that apply to the study as a whole: In the study, some 180 TCR beta chains were listed as associated with cytomegalovirus. V-gene and J-gene trimming of TCR beta chains was associated with a missense DCLRE1C variant in a later genetic analysis, and the association was replicated in an independent cohort. The sequencing pipeline was judged likely to have produced a cluster of highly shared sequence variants as a technical artifact. Specific HLA alleles were associated with 15,000 to 20,000 TCR beta sequences at a false discovery rate of 0.05 in a later analysis. According to a later genetic analysis, donors in an Asian-associated ancestry cluster had fewer N-insertions in productive TCRs than the roughly 700-donor mean. Assigning TCR associations to individual alleles was difficult when HLA alleles, especially DR and DQ, strongly co-occurred. In vitro tests confirmed that a few of the cytomegalovirus-associated TCR beta chains recognize cytomegalovirus antigens. The only immune exposure information available for the cohort was CMV serostatus. Most TCR sequences were seen in very few donors, while some public TCRs were found in many individuals. In both the original and validation cohorts, the classifier was reported to diagnose cytomegalovirus status with high specificity and sensitivity. A further reported finding was that TCR beta sequences accurately predicted the HLA-A and HLA-B alleles for most subjects in the first cohort. According to a later analysis, most CMV-associated TCR beta chains appeared to be HLA-restricted, and the HLA associations seemed to be driven largely by CMV exposure. Because HLA typing was unavailable for some donors at each locus, only the typed subset was used in association tests. Only TCR beta chains were sequenced in this cohort, and the absence of alpha or paired-chain data limited detectable features. In a later analysis, TCR association rates were found to vary across HLA loci, with the most associated TCRs seen for DRB1 alleles and the fewest for HLA-C alleles. The authors suggested that the approach could potentially be generalized to other disease states and immunological phenotypes. Because counts were too low, roughly 18 rarely observed V segments, including chromosome 9 orphons, were left out of the earlier analysis of several hundred of the donors. An earlier analysis of 450 to 750 of the donors showed that most TCR beta V segments appeared in productive rearrangements either about 90% or about 30% of the time, which broadly matched IMGT annotations. Several of the top co-occurrence clusters appeared to be linked to parvovirus B19, influenza, CMV and Epstein-Barr virus, according to a later analysis. Linkage disequilibrium might explain the correlated functional status among segregating V segments, but an unknown experimental factor could not be excluded. The 87-base-pair reads could not distinguish some IMGT-functional V segments, including TRBV6-2 and TRBV6-3, so those segments were excluded. A later analysis found that HLA-associated TCR beta chains were more clonally expanded and had lower generation probabilities than equally common non-associated chains. Presence/absence analyses assumed roughly uniform sequencing depth across donors, an assumption that may not hold.

CDR1 is given as LNHDA and CDR2 as SQIVND, both from the germline V gene (reference sequence). Unmatched junction bases come to 8, with V trimmed by 3 bases and J by 6 bases. Reading from cysteine to phenylalanine, the CDR3 counts 16 amino acids. CDR3 DNA is the only sequence kept; it has 48 bases, read in frame from the first base. Turning to this clone: Its recognized antigen is unknown. No qualities accompany the bases; no much larger clone lies one base away.

The library was produced with the immunoSEQ multiplex PCR assay. For the multiplex PCR, a mixture combining 60 forward primers for TCR Vbeta segments and 13 reverse primers for TCR Jbeta segments was used. The CDR3 region of rearranged TCR beta genes was amplified from genomic DNA with a multiplex PCR assay. On the Illumina HiSeq System, the amplified TCR beta libraries were sequenced as 87-base-pair reads. In the authors' own workflow: A later analysis counted about 76 million unique TCR beta chains across the 690 or so repertoires, and roughly 10 million of these chains were shared by at least two donors. To remove PCR and sequencing errors, raw reads were error-corrected and collapsed into unique sequences using a nearest-neighbor algorithm that merged closely related sequences. CDR3 sequences were aligned to IMGT reference sequences to assign V, D and J gene segments. Each retained sequence needed at least a six-nucleotide match to both a V gene segment and a J gene segment. A rearrangement was called productive if the CDR3 had no stop codons and remained in frame with V and J, and every other rearrangement was called non-productive. Following IMGT convention, CDR3 was defined as the stretch from the second conserved V-encoded cysteine up to the conserved J-encoded phenylalanine. The earlier analysis of more than 450 of the donors excluded sequences that lacked an unambiguous match to a single V gene segment. An earlier analysis of 500 to 700 of the donors classified V segments as functional when productive rearrangements were above 56.7% and as segregating when the standard deviation between donors was above 5%. A statistical classification framework was built to diagnose cytomegalovirus status from the catalog of TCR beta chain sequences. A later analysis assigned V and J genes by comparing TCR nucleotide sequences with IMGT/GENE-DB human TR gene sequences. A later analysis assigned CDR3 sequences and most-parsimonious VDJ recombination scenarios with the TCRdist pipeline. A later analysis defined each TCR beta chain by its CDR3 amino acid sequence plus V-gene family, and excluded reads lacking a unique V-gene family. As a way to deal with suspected cross-contamination and a sequencing artifact, a later analysis dropped roughly 600 nucleotide sequences that were highly shared and had low generation probability. A later analysis calculated a clonal expansion index for each public chain from normalized within-repertoire ranks of inferred template counts. In a later analysis, generation probabilities were computed using a VDJ recombination model fitted to out-of-frame rearrangements, and the results were checked against IGoR. A later analysis scored TCR-TCR, TCR-HLA and TCR-CMV co-occurrence with hypergeometric tests, applying a repertoire-size bias correction to TCR pairs. A later analysis estimated false discovery rates by permuting HLA or CMV assignments 20 times. A later analysis grouped co-occurring TCRs with DBSCAN, adding TCRdist sequence similarity when clustering within HLA-allele-positive subsets. Repertoires with fewer than 30,000 or more than 120,000 public chains, plus five repertoires with anomalous nucleotide sharing, were excluded from co-occurrence clustering. TCRdb retrieved this table from immuneACCESS and kept in-frame rearrangements only. Not all clones are present; in checked studies, unresolved V genes account for under half, and no reason is known for the remainder. D and trimming were read from the DNA, whereas the V and J calls and clone size are those reported in that table. The sample table records 76,000 or so clones; 70% to 80% of these occur just once. The ten largest clones capture roughly 2.5% of the sample.

The TCR comes from a man aged 25 to 40 in good health and CMV-seronegative. Sequencing used PBMCs. The chain is encoded by TRBV19 joined to TRBJ2-2; 9 bases in the junction line up with TRBD1. At the DNA level, the sequence is TGTGCCAGTAGTATTAAGGACAGGGGTATCTCCGGGGAGCTGTTTTTT. The encoded protein is CASSIKDRGISGELFF.